These T cell receptor beta chains were read from a single sample in a study of technical replicates of blood from several donors. Clones were read by immunoSEQ multiplex PCR, and TCRdb kept only the in-frame ones, dropping some. The table includes around 80,000 clones, 95% to 98% detected once. Material for sequencing was T cells isolated from PBMCs. The receptors stem from a human donor in good health. Both conserved end residues are part of each CDR3. The order of the fields is J gene, D gene, V gene, clone size, CDR3 length, CDR3 DNA, CDR3 protein. A D gene is named only where the DNA matches it firmly. Clone size is not always given. Where it is, it says once, few, many or a class for expanded clones.

j_call: TRBJ1-5; d_call: NA; v_call: TRBV6-5; clone_size: once; cdr3_length: 14; cdr3_nt: TGTGCCAGCAGTTACTCGATGTTCGAGCAGCCCCAGCATTTT; cdr3_aa: CASSYSMFEQPQHF
j_call: TRBJ2-3; d_call: TRBD1; v_call: TRBV28; clone_size: NA; cdr3_length: 16; cdr3_nt: TGTGCCAGCAGTTTGGCGGGACAGGGGTTCAGGAATACGCAGTATTTT; cdr3_aa: CASSLAGQGFRNTQYF
j_call: TRBJ1-4; d_call: TRBD1; v_call: TRBV4-1; clone_size: NA; cdr3_length: 16; cdr3_nt: TGCGCCAGCAGCCAGGCTGCCGGGACAGGGTTGGAAAAACTGTTTTTT; cdr3_aa: CASSQAAGTGLEKLFF
j_call: TRBJ2-7; d_call: NA; v_call: TRBV11-2; clone_size: NA; cdr3_length: 13; cdr3_nt: TGTGCCAGCAGGGGCGGAGGTGGATCCGAGCAGTACTTC; cdr3_aa: CASRGGGGSEQYF
j_call: TRBJ2-5; d_call: NA; v_call: TRBV7-7; clone_size: NA; cdr3_length: 13; cdr3_nt: TGTGCCAGCAGCCAGGACAGAAGAGAGACCCAGTACTTC; cdr3_aa: CASSQDRRETQYF
j_call: TRBJ2-1; d_call: TRBD2; v_call: TRBV9; clone_size: NA; cdr3_length: 17; cdr3_nt: TGTGCCAGCAGCGTAGGAGGCGGGAGTAGGTTCGGTAATGAGCAGTTCTTC; cdr3_aa: CASSVGGGSRFGNEQFF
j_call: TRBJ2-5; d_call: NA; v_call: TRBV27; clone_size: NA; cdr3_length: 12; cdr3_nt: TGTGCCAGCAATGGGGCGGAAGAGACCCAGTACTTC; cdr3_aa: CASNGAEETQYF
j_call: TRBJ1-1; d_call: NA; v_call: TRBV7-8; clone_size: NA; cdr3_length: 14; cdr3_nt: TGTGCCAGCAGCTTAGCGCGTCTGGGGAGCCAAGCTTTCTTT; cdr3_aa: CASSLARLGSQAFF
j_call: TRBJ1-5; d_call: TRBD1; v_call: TRBV28; clone_size: NA; cdr3_length: 15; cdr3_nt: TGTGCCAGCAGCTACGGACAGGGAATTACTCAGCCCCAGCATTTT; cdr3_aa: CASSYGQGITQPQHF
j_call: TRBJ1-3; d_call: NA; v_call: TRBV7-6; clone_size: NA; cdr3_length: 17; cdr3_nt: TGTGCCAGCAGCCACCCCAGGGGCGCGGAGGCTGGAAACACCATATATTTT; cdr3_aa: CASSHPRGAEAGNTIYF
j_call: TRBJ1-4; d_call: NA; v_call: TRBV28; clone_size: NA; cdr3_length: 14; cdr3_nt: TGTGCCAGCACCAGCTGGAGCCTGCGAGAAAAACTGTTTTTT; cdr3_aa: CASTSWSLREKLFF
j_call: TRBJ2-4; d_call: NA; v_call: TRBV5-1; clone_size: NA; cdr3_length: 15; cdr3_nt: TGCGCCAGCAGCTCGACGACAGGACCGGGAAACATTCAGTACTTC; cdr3_aa: CASSSTTGPGNIQYF
j_call: TRBJ2-2; d_call: NA; v_call: TRBV6-5; clone_size: NA; cdr3_length: 14; cdr3_nt: TGTGCCAGCAGTTACTATCGTGGGAGCGGGGAGCTGTTTTTT; cdr3_aa: CASSYYRGSGELFF
j_call: TRBJ1-4; d_call: NA; v_call: TRBV7-8; clone_size: NA; cdr3_length: 17; cdr3_nt: TGTGCCAGCAGCTTAGTTTTCGGGAGTCCGTCTAATGAAAAACTGTTTTTT; cdr3_aa: CASSLVFGSPSNEKLFF
j_call: TRBJ1-2; d_call: TRBD1; v_call: TRBV5-4; clone_size: NA; cdr3_length: 16; cdr3_nt: TGTGCCAGCAGCCTCATCCGGGACAGGGGGCTCTATGGCTACACCTTC; cdr3_aa: CASSLIRDRGLYGYTF
j_call: TRBJ1-5; d_call: NA; v_call: TRBV5-1; clone_size: NA; cdr3_length: 15; cdr3_nt: TGCGCCAGCAGCCCCACCGGGGGAATGAGTCAGCCCCAGCATTTT; cdr3_aa: CASSPTGGMSQPQHF
j_call: TRBJ2-1; d_call: TRBD1; v_call: TRBV28; clone_size: NA; cdr3_length: 13; cdr3_nt: TGTGCCAGCTTTGGACAGGGGAAGGATGAGCAGTTCTTC; cdr3_aa: CASFGQGKDEQFF
j_call: TRBJ2-5; d_call: TRBD2; v_call: TRBV29-1; clone_size: NA; cdr3_length: 19; cdr3_nt: TGCAGCGTTGAAGATCCGGGGGGTGTTGGACCAGCACCTCAAGAGACCCAGTACTTC; cdr3_aa: CSVEDPGGVGPAPQETQYF
j_call: TRBJ2-2; d_call: NA; v_call: TRBV5-8; clone_size: NA; cdr3_length: 13; cdr3_nt: TGTGCCAGCAGCGTCGGGACTGTCGGGGAGCTGTTTTTT; cdr3_aa: CASSVGTVGELFF
j_call: TRBJ1-5; d_call: TRBD1; v_call: TRBV29-1; clone_size: NA; cdr3_length: 12; cdr3_nt: TGCAGCGTGCAGGGGGCCAATCAGCCCCAGCATTTT; cdr3_aa: CSVQGANQPQHF
j_call: TRBJ1-2; d_call: NA; v_call: TRBV28; clone_size: NA; cdr3_length: 14; cdr3_nt: TGTGCCAGCAGTTTAGCTGGGGCGAACTATGGCTACACCTTC; cdr3_aa: CASSLAGANYGYTF
j_call: TRBJ1-2; d_call: NA; v_call: TRBV19; clone_size: NA; cdr3_length: 13; cdr3_nt: TGTGCCAGTTCTTTACCCGGGGACTATGGCTACACCTTC; cdr3_aa: CASSLPGDYGYTF